Listed below are T cell receptor beta chains from one sample, sequenced in a study of blood T cells in healthy people across ages. In TCRdb, the 5' RACE reads were re-called with MiXCR into one record per CDR3 protein. The sample lists some 860,000 distinct CDR3 sequences, more than 55% occurring once. Material for sequencing was blood. These receptors all come from a middle-aged man in good health. The CDR3 runs from the conserved cysteine through the conserved F or W. The order of the fields is J gene, clone size, D gene, V gene, CDR3 length, CDR3 DNA, CDR3 protein. The D gene is left open where the match is weak. A row's size may be missing; if present it is once, few, many or a size class.

J: TRBJ2-3
size: few
D: -
V: TRBV10-3
length: 14
DNA: TGTGCCATCAGCGATGGGGGGGCACGAGATACGCAGTATTTT
CDR3: CAISDGGARDTQYF

J: TRBJ2-7
size: -
D: -
V: TRBV7-2
length: 14
DNA: TGTGCCAGCAGCTTTAATGGGCAGGCCTACGAGCAGTACTTC
CDR3: CASSFNGQAYEQYF

J: TRBJ1-1
size: -
D: -
V: TRBV11-2
length: 16
DNA: TGTGCCAGCAACATTCGCCAAACAGGGTTGAACACTGAAGCTTTCTTT
CDR3: CASNIRQTGLNTEAFF

J: TRBJ2-7
size: -
D: TRBD1
V: TRBV6-2/TRBV6-3
length: 14
DNA: TGTGCCAGCGAACCGACAGGGCGTACCTACGAGCAGTACTTC
CDR3: CASEPTGRTYEQYF

J: TRBJ2-3
size: -
D: TRBD1
V: TRBV29-1
length: 15
DNA: TGCAGCGCACCCAGGGGGCCCGGGGGACCAGATACGCAGTATTTT
CDR3: CSAPRGPGGPDTQYF

J: TRBJ1-5
size: many
D: -
V: TRBV3-1
length: 13
DNA: TGTGCCAGCAGCCAAGGGTTAAGGGGGGCCCAGCATTTT
CDR3: CASSQGLRGAQHF

J: TRBJ2-6
size: -
D: -
V: TRBV2
length: 14
DNA: TGTGCCAGCAAGCAGTCCTCTGGGGCCAACGTCCTGACTTTC
CDR3: CASKQSSGANVLTF

J: TRBJ1-5
size: -
D: -
V: TRBV15
length: 14
DNA: TGTGCCACCAGCAGGGACAGTAGCAATCAGCCCCAGCATTTT
CDR3: CATSRDSSNQPQHF

J: TRBJ1-5
size: few
D: -
V: TRBV27
length: 13
DNA: TGTGCCAGCAGTTTATTAAGGGATCAGCCCCAGCATTTT
CDR3: CASSLLRDQPQHF

J: TRBJ2-1
size: -
D: -
V: TRBV2
length: 16
DNA: TGTGCCAGCAGTGGGAGTCCAGCCCAACCTTACAATGAGCAGTTCTTC
CDR3: CASSGSPAQPYNEQFF

J: TRBJ2-3
size: -
D: TRBD1
V: TRBV9
length: 16
DNA: TGTGCCAGCAGCCCCAAGAACAGGGGGGGCACAGATACGCAGTATTTT
CDR3: CASSPKNRGGTDTQYF

J: TRBJ1-2
size: few
D: -
V: TRBV7-9
length: 12
DNA: TGTGCCAGCAGCTTAGAATCTGGAGGCTACACCTTC
CDR3: CASSLESGGYTF

J: TRBJ2-1
size: -
D: TRBD2
V: TRBV7-2
length: 15
DNA: TGTGCCAGCGGATTTAGGCTAGCGGGAGGTAATGAGCAGTTCTTC
CDR3: CASGFRLAGGNEQFF

J: TRBJ1-2
size: -
D: -
V: TRBV12-3/TRBV12-4
length: 14
DNA: TGTGCCAGCAGCCTTGATGGGGAGGTCCGTGGCTACACCTTC
CDR3: CASSLDGEVRGYTF

J: TRBJ1-5
size: -
D: TRBD1
V: TRBV25-1
length: 14
DNA: TGTGCCAGCAGTGGACAGGGGGAGATACAGCCCCAGCATTTT
CDR3: CASSGQGEIQPQHF

J: TRBJ1-2
size: -
D: -
V: TRBV29-1
length: 13
DNA: TGCAGCGTTGAAGATCGGGCACCTTATGGCTACACCTTC
CDR3: CSVEDRAPYGYTF

J: TRBJ1-1
size: -
D: TRBD1
V: TRBV12-3/TRBV12-4
length: 15
DNA: TGTGCCAGCAGTTTAATGGGACAGGCGACTGCTGAAGCTTTCTTT
CDR3: CASSLMGQATAEAFF

J: TRBJ1-2
size: -
D: TRBD1
V: TRBV20-1
length: 15
DNA: TGCAGTGCTAGAGATGGGGCAGGGGGGGGCTATGGCTACACCTTC
CDR3: CSARDGAGGGYGYTF

J: TRBJ2-7
size: -
D: TRBD1
V: TRBV28
length: 15
DNA: TGTGCCAGCAGTTTGTCGTACAGGGGGGCCTACGAGCAGTACTTC
CDR3: CASSLSYRGAYEQYF

J: TRBJ2-2
size: -
D: TRBD1
V: TRBV29-1
length: 16
DNA: TGCAGCGTTGAAGTTGTAGGGGGCCCAAGGGCCGGGGAGCTGTTTTTT
CDR3: CSVEVVGGPRAGELFF

J: TRBJ2-7
size: -
D: -
V: TRBV29-1
length: 15
DNA: TGCAGCGTCGGTTCGAGAGGGGATTCTGTTTACGAGCAGTACTTC
CDR3: CSVGSRGDSVYEQYF

J: TRBJ2-3
size: -
D: TRBD1
V: TRBV6-6
length: 15
DNA: TGTGCCAGCAAGCCTGGGGGACAGGGGACAGATACGCAGTATTTT
CDR3: CASKPGGQGTDTQYF

J: TRBJ1-4
size: -
D: TRBD1
V: TRBV2
length: 20
DNA: TGTGCCAGCAGTGATTGGGCCACAGGGGGCCTATTAACCGATAATGAAAAACTGTTTTTT
CDR3: CASSDWATGGLLTDNEKLFF

J: TRBJ2-5
size: -
D: -
V: TRBV15
length: 15
DNA: TGTGCCACCAGCCCAACCGGGACAAATAAAGAGACCCAGTACTTC
CDR3: CATSPTGTNKETQYF

J: TRBJ1-4
size: -
D: -
V: TRBV10-3
length: 13
DNA: TGTGCCATCCGGGACGGACCTAATGAAAAACTGTTTTTT
CDR3: CAIRDGPNEKLFF

J: TRBJ2-5
size: few
D: TRBD2
V: TRBV5-1
length: 13
DNA: TGCGCCAGCAGCCCTACTAGCGAAGAGACCCAGTACTTC
CDR3: CASSPTSEETQYF

J: TRBJ2-7
size: few
D: -
V: TRBV6-5
length: 14
DNA: TGTGCCAGCAGTCCCTGGGGGGACAGCAACGAGCAGTACTTC
CDR3: CASSPWGDSNEQYF

J: TRBJ2-1
size: few
D: TRBD2
V: TRBV12-3/TRBV12-4
length: 12
DNA: TGTGCCAGCAGTTTCCCCGGGGGGGAGCAGTTCTTC
CDR3: CASSFPGGEQFF

J: TRBJ2-6
size: -
D: -
V: TRBV9
length: 18
DNA: TGTGCCAGCAGCGTGGGGAGAAGCGCTATCTTTGGGACCAACGTCCTGACTTTC
CDR3: CASSVGRSAIFGTNVLTF

J: TRBJ2-3
size: -
D: TRBD1
V: TRBV9
length: 15
DNA: TGTGCCAGCACCAACGCCCGGGACAGGGGGTGTACGCAGTATTTT
CDR3: CASTNARDRGCTQYF

J: TRBJ1-2
size: -
D: -
V: TRBV6-1
length: 16
DNA: TGTGCCAGCAGTGAAGCGGTGGGGCTCTCACCCTATGGCCACACCTTC
CDR3: CASSEAVGLSPYGHTF

J: TRBJ1-6
size: -
D: -
V: TRBV20-1
length: 12
DNA: TGCAGTGCTAGAGAATACGGCCAGATTCTCCACTTT
CDR3: CSAREYGQILHF